Presented here are 27 T cell receptor beta chains from one specimen sequenced in a study of patients and donors after allogeneic stem cell transplantation. MiXCR, applied by TCRdb to the RT-PCR reads, yields one record per CDR3 protein. This table has about a million distinct CDR3 sequences, over 15% appearing once. Sequencing input: blood, either unsorted or a sorted T cell fraction (not recorded which). Every receptor here comes from a human donor who was either an allogeneic HSCT recipient or a stem cell or donor lymphocyte infusion donor (not recorded which). It is not recorded whose cells these are; they may come from a transplant donor.

This chain uses TRBV5-1 with TRBJ2-7; 14 bases line up with TRBD2. The V and J ends lost 2 bases and 6 bases, in that order; junction bases with no gene match: 10. This CDR3 region has 17 residues. Germline CDR1 reads SGHRS; CDR2 reads YFSETQ. CDR3 in amino acids: CASSFLTSGGAASEQYF. CDR3 coding DNA: TGCGCCAGCAGCTTCTTGACTAGCGGGGGGGCGGCCTCCGAGCAGTACTTC.

This clonotype was detected many times. In nucleotides, the CDR3 is TGTGCCAGCAGTCAGGGGGCCTATGGCTACACCTTC. Its protein is CASSQGAYGYTF. V and J are TRBV12-3 or TRBV12-4 and TRBJ1-2; 8 nucleotides agree with TRBD1. This CDR3 contains 12 residues. V dropped 5 bases and J dropped 4; count of bases not matched to a gene: 0.

This clonotype showed up just once. The chain is built from TRBV19 and TRBJ2-7; TRBD1 matches at 8 bases. This CDR3 is 13 amino acids long. Germline V gene data show CDR1 as LNHDA and CDR2 as SQIVND (reference sequence). CDR3 nucleotides: TGTGCAAGCGGACAGGGCCTGTCCTACGAGCAGTACTTC. Amino acids: CASGQGLSYEQYF.

This clonotype was seen only a few times. The J gene is TRBJ2-7, the V gene TRBV20-1, with D perhaps given as TRBD1 or TRBD2 (5 bases each). The CDR3 has 15 amino acids. The germline V gene has CDR1 DFQATT and CDR2 SNEGSKA (reference sequence). Trimming took off 5 bases at V and 2 bases at J, with 19 bases between the two ends. The DNA of the CDR3 is TGCAGTGCTCGAACCGCCGGGACCCAAACCTACGAGCAGTACTTC. It encodes CSARTAGTQTYEQYF.

This clonotype was seen only a few times. One end of the junction does not line up with germline, which may come from a read error. V is TRBV12-3 or TRBV12-4 and J is TRBJ1-5; D perhaps matches TRBD1 (6 bases). This CDR3 comprises 14 residues. CDR3 nucleotide sequence: TGTGCCAGCACTTTAAGGGACACCAGTCAGCCCCAGCATTTT. This translates into CASTLRDTSQPQHF.

This chain joins TRBV20-1 and TRBJ1-1; D might be TRBD1 (6 bases). Trimming cost V 1 base and J 2 bases, with 11 bases left between them. Germline CDR1 and CDR2: DFQATT and SNEGSKA (reference sequence). The CDR3 length is 14 residues. As DNA, the CDR3 is TGCAGTGCTAGAGTGACAGGAGGAAACACTGAAGCTTTCTTT. It encodes CSARVTGGNTEAFF.

This sequence joins TRBV9 and TRBJ2-7; TRBD1 is a possible D gene (6 bases). V was clipped by 0 bases and J by 2 bases, with 21 bases between them. Germline assignment: CDR1 SGDLS and CDR2 YYNGEE. CDR3 size: 18 residues. The DNA for the CDR3 is TGTGCCAGCAGCGTAGGAGAAGGAAGGGCAGGGGACGCCTACGAGCAGTACTTC. Translating it yields CASSVGEGRAGDAYEQYF.

The rearrangement joins TRBV20-1 to TRBJ2-7; 11 positions agree with TRBD2. The length of the CDR3 is 14 residues. V was clipped by 3 bases and J by 9 bases; unmatched bases: 10. Germline V gene sequence: CDR1 DFQATT, CDR2 SNEGSKA (reference sequence). CDR3 protein: CSASRASGGLVQYF. CDR3 sequence (DNA): TGCAGTGCTAGTCGGGCTAGCGGGGGGTTGGTGCAGTACTTC.

This clonotype was picked up a small number of times. The chain is built from TRBV6-5 and TRBJ1-6; no firm D call. This CDR3 has 16 residues. Germline V gene sequence: CDR1 MNHEY, CDR2 SVGAGI. With 0 bases removed from V and 5 bases from J, the gap between germline ends came to 11 bases. DNA for the CDR3: TGTGCCAGCAGTTACTCTACAGTTAGGGATAATTCACCCCTCCACTTT. It translates to CASSYSTVRDNSPLHF.

Only a few counts were recorded for this clonotype. The V gene is TRBV5-5, the J gene TRBJ2-3; D is unclear. This CDR3 spans 15 amino acids. V gave up 1 base and J gave up 0 bases, with 9 bases separating them. The germline V gene has CDR1 SGHKS and CDR2 YYEKEE (reference sequence). CDR3 loop: CASSLLPTSTDTQYF. As DNA, the CDR3 is TGTGCCAGCAGCTTGCTCCCGACTAGCACAGATACGCAGTATTTT.

V gene TRBV20-1 combines with J gene TRBJ1-1; 7 nucleotides agree with TRBD1. The CDR3 is made up of 14 amino acids. V trimming: 1 base; J trimming: 5 bases; junction bases outside the gene matches: 7. Germline values: CDR1 DFQATT, CDR2 SNEGSKA (reference sequence). The CDR3 spells CSARVARGKTEAFF. In DNA form, the CDR3 reads TGCAGTGCTAGAGTGGCCAGGGGGAAGACTGAAGCTTTCTTT.

The chain couples TRBV9 to TRBJ1-4, with TRBD1 identical over 7 bases. The CDR3 totals 15 residues. From germline, CDR1 is SGDLS and CDR2 YYNGEE. The junction had 6 bases not matched to a gene; V was cut back by 2 bases and J by 5 bases. CDR3 in amino acids: CASSVWTGKNEKLFF. The CDR3 DNA follows: TGTGCCAGCAGCGTCTGGACAGGAAAAAATGAAAAACTGTTTTTT. The full variable domain, its missing parts supplied by reference TRBV9 and TRBJ1-4, is DSGVTQTPKHLITATGQRVTLRCSPRSGDLSVYWYQQSLDQGLQFLIQYYNGEERAKGNILERFSAQQFPDLHSELNLSSLELGDSALYFCASSVWTGKNEKLFFGSGTQLSVL.

This sequence joins TRBV18 and TRBJ2-7; D may match TRBD1 or TRBD2 (5 bases each). V dropped 2 bases and J dropped 1 base, with 12 bases sitting between them. The V gene's germline CDR1 is KGHSH and CDR2 LQKENI. CDR3 length: 15 amino acids. The CDR3 region is CASSPGDVISYEQYF. The DNA of the CDR3 is TGTGCCAGCTCACCAGGGGACGTTATTTCCTACGAGCAGTACTTC.

This clonotype was observed a few times. CDR3 loop: CASSLGSPQGLLYSNQPQHF. The DNA of the CDR3 is TGTGCCAGCAGCTTAGGCTCCCCCCAGGGCCTCCTATATAGCAATCAGCCCCAGCATTTT. The gene calls are TRBV7-8 and TRBJ1-5, with a tentative D call TRBD1 (5 bases). Germline-derived CDR1 and CDR2 are SGHVS and FQNEAQ. V was clipped by 1 base and J by 0 bases, with 22 bases between them. CDR3 size: 20 residues.

This clonotype was observed at least ten times. The chain couples TRBV12-3 or TRBV12-4 to TRBJ2-5; TRBD2 matches at 12 bases. V lost 4 bases and J lost 4; bases outside the gene matches: 7. CDR3 length: 16 residues. The CDR3 sequence is CASSSRLAGAPETQYF. The CDR3 DNA is TGTGCCAGCAGTTCCAGACTAGCGGGGGCCCCAGAGACCCAGTACTTC.

The CDR3 DNA is TGCGCCAGCAGCCAAGCCGGAGTAAACACCGGGGAGCTGTTTTTT. This sequence encodes CASSQAGVNTGELFF. The V call is TRBV4-1, the J call TRBJ2-2; D not resolved. The CDR3 sequence is 15 residues long. Trimming left V 1 base short and J 2 bases short, with 8 bases between. Per germline, CDR1 MGHRA and CDR2 YSYEKL.

This chain links TRBV5-5 with TRBJ1-1; D ambiguous. V was shortened by 6 bases and J by 6 bases, with 15 bases between the two germline ends. CDR3 length: 13 amino acids. Germline CDR1 SGHKS, CDR2 YYEKEE (reference sequence). The DNA of the CDR3 is TGTGCCAGCACCCCAATTGAGGCGGCTGAAGCTTTCTTT. This codes for CASTPIEAAEAFF.

This clonotype was found a few times. The chain couples TRBV9 to TRBJ2-5; the D gene is possibly TRBD1 (5 bases). Deletions cut 0 bases from V and 2 bases from J, with 11 bases between. CDR1 is SGDLS, CDR2 YYNGEE, per germline. The CDR3 consists of 15 residues. DNA for the CDR3: TGTGCCAGCAGCGTAGAGGGGCACCCACAAGAGACCCAGTACTTC. Encoded protein: CASSVEGHPQETQYF.

The gene calls are TRBV29-1 and TRBJ1-2; 8 positions match TRBD1. The germline V gene encodes CDR1 SQVTM and CDR2 ANQGSEA. The CDR3 loop spans 12 amino acids. The J segment lost 8 bases and the V segment lost 5 bases, leaving 7 bases of the junction unmatched. This chain's CDR3 is CSVMDRAGGYTF. CDR3 nucleotides: TGCAGCGTTATGGACAGGGCGGGAGGCTACACCTTC.

The V and J genes are TRBV5-1 and TRBJ2-7; TRBD1 is a possible D gene (5 bases). The germline gives CDR1 SGHRS, CDR2 YFSETQ. CDR3 size: 15 residues. V lost 4 bases and J 2 bases, leaving 16 bases between the germline ends. DNA for the CDR3: TGCGCCAGCAGCCTAGGACACGGAAAGCCCTACGAGCAGTACTTC. This sequence encodes CASSLGHGKPYEQYF.

This clonotype was counted only a few times. The chain recombines TRBV20-1 with TRBJ1-5; D is perhaps TRBD1 (6 bases). Trimming removed 1 base from V and 4 bases from J, with 11 bases in between. There are 14 residues in the CDR3. In germline, CDR1 is DFQATT, CDR2 SNEGSKA (reference sequence). The DNA for the CDR3 is TGCAGTGCTAGAGGTGGACAGAAAAATCAGCCCCAGCATTTT. This gives the protein CSARGGQKNQPQHF.

This clonotype was found many times. The gene calls are TRBV7-8 and TRBJ2-1, with D unclear. V gave up 2 bases and J gave up 0 bases, with 8 bases separating them. The V gene's germline CDR1 is SGHVS and CDR2 FQNEAQ. This CDR3 is built from 15 residues. As DNA, the CDR3 is TGTGCCAGCAGCTTAAGTGTCAGCTCCTACAATGAGCAGTTCTTC. Its protein product is CASSLSVSSYNEQFF.

This clonotype occurred a few times. The CDR3 DNA is TGCAGCGTTCCCCTCCGAGAGGGTCGGGAAGCTTTCTTT. Its translation: CSVPLREGREAFF. The chain is built from TRBV29-1 and TRBJ1-1; no definite D call. The CDR3 length is 13 residues. CDR1 SQVTM and CDR2 ANQGSEA come from the germline V gene. Trimming removed 5 bases at V and 8 bases at J, with 18 bases between.

The chain links TRBV9 to TRBJ2-7; D is tentatively TRBD1 or TRBD2 (5 bases each). Germline CDR1 SGDLS, CDR2 YYNGEE. The CDR3 length is 15 residues. V lost 0 bases and J 2 bases, leaving 12 bases between the germline ends. The CDR3 DNA sequence: TGTGCCAGCAGCGTAGATAGCGAGGGACCCTACGAGCAGTACTTC. It yields the protein CASSVDSEGPYEQYF.

CDR3 in DNA: TGTGCCAGCAGCTTAGGCGATACTAACTATGGCTACACCTTC. This sequence encodes CASSLGDTNYGYTF. The J gene is TRBJ1-2, the V gene TRBV7-8; D gene ambiguous. This CDR3 has 14 residues. Looked up from germline, CDR1 is SGHVS and CDR2 is FQNEAQ. Trimming took 1 base from V and 0 from J, leaving 6 bases between them.

This chain joins TRBV10-3 and TRBJ1-5; no clear D. The CDR3 is made up of 14 amino acids. The V gene's germline CDR1 is ENHRY and CDR2 SYGVKD. V lost 11 bases, J lost 1 base, and 15 bases lay in between. DNA of the CDR3: TGTGCCGCCACCCAGGACTTAAGCAATCAGCCCCAGCATTTT. The encoded protein is CAATQDLSNQPQHF.

In its sample, this clonotype was seen many times. V gene TRBV7-6 combines with J gene TRBJ2-2; D gene ambiguous. The CDR3 has 13 residues. Trimming left V 4 bases short and J 4 bases short, with 7 bases between. The V gene's germline CDR1 is SGHVS and CDR2 FNYEAQ. The CDR3 region is CASSSTSTGELFF. The CDR3 DNA reads as TGTGCCAGCAGCTCGACCTCCACCGGGGAGCTGTTTTTT.